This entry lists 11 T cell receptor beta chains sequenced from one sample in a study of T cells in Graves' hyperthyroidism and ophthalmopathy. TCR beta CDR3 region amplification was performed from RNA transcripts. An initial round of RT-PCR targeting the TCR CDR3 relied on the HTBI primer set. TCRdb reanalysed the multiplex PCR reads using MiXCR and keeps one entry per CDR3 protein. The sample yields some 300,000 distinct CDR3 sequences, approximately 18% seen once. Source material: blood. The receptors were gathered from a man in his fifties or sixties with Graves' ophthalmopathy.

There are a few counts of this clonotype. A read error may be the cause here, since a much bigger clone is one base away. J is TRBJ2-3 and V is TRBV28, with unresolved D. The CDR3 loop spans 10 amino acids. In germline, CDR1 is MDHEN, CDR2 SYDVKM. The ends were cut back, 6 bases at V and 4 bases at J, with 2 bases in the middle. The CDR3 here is CASSADTQYF. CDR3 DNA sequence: TGTGCCAGCAGCGCAGATACGCAGTATTTT.

The DNA for the CDR3 is TGCGCCAGCAGCACCTCGGGAGTCGGTTACAATGAGCAGTTCTTC. It is translated as CASSTSGVGYNEQFF. The rearrangement links TRBV5-1 to TRBJ2-1; D is perhaps TRBD2 (6 bases). The CDR3 contains 15 residues. Germline assignment: CDR1 SGHRS and CDR2 YFSETQ. V was trimmed by 4 bases and J by 4 bases, leaving 15 bases between them.

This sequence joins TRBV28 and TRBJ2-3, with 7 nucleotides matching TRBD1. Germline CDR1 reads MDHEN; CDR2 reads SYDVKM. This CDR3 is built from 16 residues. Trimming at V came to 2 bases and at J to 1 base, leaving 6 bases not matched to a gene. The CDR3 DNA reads TGTGCCAGCAGTTTAGTCCGAGGACAGGGCACAGATACGCAGTATTTT. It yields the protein CASSLVRGQGTDTQYF.

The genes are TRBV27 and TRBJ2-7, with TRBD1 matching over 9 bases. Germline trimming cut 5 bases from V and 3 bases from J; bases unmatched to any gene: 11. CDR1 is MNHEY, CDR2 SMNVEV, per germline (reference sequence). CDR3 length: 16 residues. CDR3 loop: CASSGWDREEGYEQYF. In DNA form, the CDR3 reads TGTGCCAGCAGTGGTTGGGACAGGGAAGAGGGCTACGAGCAGTACTTC.

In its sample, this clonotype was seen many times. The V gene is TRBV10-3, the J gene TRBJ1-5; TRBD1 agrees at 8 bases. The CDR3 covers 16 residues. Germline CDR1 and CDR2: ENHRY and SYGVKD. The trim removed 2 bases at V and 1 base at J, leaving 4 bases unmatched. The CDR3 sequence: CAISEGQGPSNQPQHF. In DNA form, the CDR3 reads TGTGCCATCAGTGAGGGACAGGGCCCAAGCAATCAGCCCCAGCATTTT.

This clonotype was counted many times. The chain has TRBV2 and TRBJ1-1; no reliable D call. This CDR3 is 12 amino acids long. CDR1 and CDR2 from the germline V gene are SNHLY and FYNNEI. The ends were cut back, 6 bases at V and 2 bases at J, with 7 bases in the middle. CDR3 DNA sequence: TGTGCCAGCAGCTTAGACAACACTGAAGCTTTCTTT. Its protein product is CASSLDNTEAFF.

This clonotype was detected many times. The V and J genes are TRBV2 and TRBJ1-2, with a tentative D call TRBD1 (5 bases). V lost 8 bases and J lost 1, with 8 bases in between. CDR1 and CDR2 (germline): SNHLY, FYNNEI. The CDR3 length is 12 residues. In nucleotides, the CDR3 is TGTGCCAGCTGGGACGGTAACTATGGCTACACCTTC. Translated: CASWDGNYGYTF.

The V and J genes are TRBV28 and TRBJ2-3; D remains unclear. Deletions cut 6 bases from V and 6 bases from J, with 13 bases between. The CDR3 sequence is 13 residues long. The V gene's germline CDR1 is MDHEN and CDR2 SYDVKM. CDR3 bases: TGTGCCAGCAGACCTTCTCAACAGGATACGCAGTATTTT. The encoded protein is CASRPSQQDTQYF.

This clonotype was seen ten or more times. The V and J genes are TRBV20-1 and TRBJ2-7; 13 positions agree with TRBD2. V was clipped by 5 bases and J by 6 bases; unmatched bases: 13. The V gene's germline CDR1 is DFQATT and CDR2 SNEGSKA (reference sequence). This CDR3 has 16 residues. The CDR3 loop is CSAYDLGLAGVGEQYF. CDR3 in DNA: TGCAGTGCTTACGACCTCGGACTAGCGGGAGTCGGCGAGCAGTACTTC.

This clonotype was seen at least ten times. CDR3 loop: CSAVGRGGEDSPLHF. The CDR3, as DNA: TGCAGTGCGGTGGGCAGGGGGGGAGAGGATTCACCCCTCCACTTT. The rearrangement uses TRBV20-1 and TRBJ1-6, with 7 bases lining up with TRBD1. The germline V gene has CDR1 DFQATT and CDR2 SNEGSKA (reference sequence). This CDR3 has 15 amino acids. V was pared by 6 bases and J by 8 bases, with 13 bases of the junction left unmatched.

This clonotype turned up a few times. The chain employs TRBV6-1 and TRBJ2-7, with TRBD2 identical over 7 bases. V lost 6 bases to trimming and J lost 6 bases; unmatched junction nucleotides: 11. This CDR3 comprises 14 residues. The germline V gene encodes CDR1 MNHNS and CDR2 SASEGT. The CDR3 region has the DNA TGTGCCAGCAGCGGGGGGACCTCGACTAGCGAGCAGTACTTC. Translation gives CASSGGTSTSEQYF.